Shown below are 9 T cell receptor beta chains from a single sample sequenced in a study of T-cell reconstitution after alpha-beta-depleted transplantation in children (dated by TCRdb to the mid-2010s). Library preparation used PCR. Sequencer: Illumina HiSeq 2500. TCR libraries were prepared with molecular barcoding, using unique molecular identifiers to normalize TCRbeta repertoire quantification. The public reads were reanalyzed by TCRdb: fastp trimming at Q25, MiXCR alignment, in-frame beta chains only. Rows with one shared CDR3 protein collapse into an entry with the most common genes and DNA. The sample data list about a million distinct CDR3 sequences, and about 31% of these were observed just once. The ten largest clones capture roughly 27% of the sample. What the treatment or condition label conveys for this sample: allogeneic hematopoietic cell transplantation with graft depleted of TCRalphabeta T cells and CD19 B cells.

The source was PBMCs, mostly from graft donor cells, collected 360 days after TCRalphabeta/CD19-depleted stem cell transplant. The receptors derive from a boy younger than two who had a stem cell transplant for SCID, so the T cells may come from the graft donor.

The genes are TRBV5-1 and TRBJ2-5, with 10 bases matching TRBD2. The CDR3 runs 17 residues. V lost 6 bases, J lost 1 base, and 12 bases stayed unmatched. The germline gives CDR1 SGHRS, CDR2 YFSETQ. CDR3 in amino acids: CASTGGRTSGIQETQYF. CDR3 sequence (DNA): TGCGCCAGCACGGGGGGCCGCACTAGCGGGATCCAAGAGACCCAGTACTTC.

CDR3 region: CSAIRRVAKNIQYF. The CDR3 bases are TGCAGTGCTATTAGGAGGGTAGCCAAAAACATTCAGTACTTC. The genes are TRBV20-1 and TRBJ2-4, with D possibly TRBD2 on 6 matching bases. The CDR3 runs to 14 residues. Per the germline V gene, CDR1 is DFQATT and CDR2 is SNEGSKA (reference sequence). Trimming left V 4 bases short and J 0 bases short, with 10 bases between.

The table lists this clonotype with a few counts. This chain's CDR3 is CASSLRQTQETQYF. DNA for the CDR3: TGTGCCAGCAGTTTAAGGCAGACTCAAGAGACCCAGTACTTC. The V and J genes are TRBV12-3 or TRBV12-4 and TRBJ2-5; D remains ambiguous. The length of the CDR3 is 14 residues. V was shortened by 2 bases and J by 2 bases, with 9 bases between the two germline ends.

This clonotype was seen more than once but under ten times. The J gene is TRBJ1-1, the V gene TRBV4-1; D remains unclear. The V end was cut by 1 base, the J end by 1 base, with 10 bases between. The CDR3 is 15 residues long. CDR1 and CDR2 from the germline V gene are MGHRA and YSYEKL. CDR3 nucleotides: TGCGCCAGCAGCCAAGTTTGGGGTACGAACACTGAAGCTTTCTTT. This sequence encodes CASSQVWGTNTEAFF.

This clonotype occurred a few times. The gene calls are TRBV12-3 or TRBV12-4 and TRBJ2-1, with D maybe TRBD2 (5 bases). The CDR3 is 15 residues long. V was pared by 1 base and J by 6 bases, with 13 bases between. The CDR3 coding sequence is TGTGCCAGCAGTTTAGGGGAGAAACATTCCAATGAGCAGTTCTTC. This gives the protein CASSLGEKHSNEQFF.

The chain employs TRBV6-2 or TRBV6-3 and TRBJ2-1, with a weak D call TRBD1 (5 bases). The CDR3 consists of 14 residues. Germline values: CDR1 MNHEY, CDR2 SVGEGT. V shed 6 bases and J shed 10 bases, with 19 bases lying between them. CDR3 sequence reads: CASSRQGVLGEQFF. In nucleotides, the CDR3 is TGTGCCAGCAGCCGCCAAGGGGTTCTCGGGGAGCAGTTCTTC.

This clonotype has just one count. The chain uses TRBV18 and TRBJ2-7; TRBD1 agrees at 7 bases. The CDR3 runs 16 residues. V gave up 1 base and J gave up 0 bases; unmatched junction bases: 6. From germline, CDR1 is KGHSH and CDR2 LQKENI. The CDR3 protein is CASSPQKGQSSYEQYF. DNA of the CDR3: TGTGCCAGCTCACCACAGAAGGGACAGAGCTCCTACGAGCAGTACTTC. Combining the CDR3 with reference TRBV18 and TRBJ2-7 gives the whole variable domain NAGVMQNPRHLVRRRGQEARLRCSPMKGHSHVYWYRQLPEEGLKFMVYLQKENIIDESGMPKERFSAEFPKEGPSILRIQQVVRGDSAAYFCASSPQKGQSSYEQYFGPGTRLTVT.

V usage is TRBV10-3 and J usage is TRBJ2-2; D possibly corresponds to TRBD2 (5 bases). CDR1 is ENHRY and CDR2 is SYGVKD in the germline V gene. Trimming stripped 7 bases from V and 4 bases from J, with 10 bases between. This CDR3 has 13 amino acids. This CDR3 is CAITRTGTGELFF. CDR3 bases: TGTGCCATCACTCGGACTGGCACCGGGGAGCTGTTTTTT.

This chain links TRBV20-1 with TRBJ1-2; D is perhaps TRBD1 (5 bases). V was clipped by 3 bases and J by 1 base, with 12 bases between them. Germline CDR1 reads DFQATT; CDR2 reads SNEGSKA (reference sequence). The CDR3 length is 14 residues. CDR3 DNA: TGCAGTGCTAGCATCCGGGACGTTAACTATGGCTACACCTTC. This encodes CSASIRDVNYGYTF.